Following are 15 T cell receptor beta chains from one sample sequenced in a study of blood T cell repertoires in COVID-19. Sequencing used immunoSEQ multiplex PCR; TCRdb keeps in-frame clones, though not all of them. The sample consists of over 85,000 clones, approximately 89% of them appearing once. The sequencing input was peripheral blood. These receptors were taken from a human donor in a cohort sampled during active COVID-19.

This clone has only one observation. This chain uses TRBV5-1 with TRBJ2-3; TRBD1 matches at 8 bases. Germline V gene data show CDR1 as SGHRS and CDR2 as YFSETQ. The CDR3 is 15 residues long. J lost 1 base, V lost 4 bases, and 5 bases had no gene match. The CDR3 coding sequence is TGCGCCAGCAGCCCGGGACAGGAAGGCACAGATACGCAGTATTTT. Translation gives CASSPGQEGTDTQYF.

The chain recombines TRBV9 with TRBJ1-6, with D maybe TRBD1 (5 bases). V lost 7 bases and J 6 bases, leaving 11 bases between the germline ends. The V gene's germline CDR1 is SGDLS and CDR2 YYNGEE. This CDR3 spans 13 amino acids. The CDR3 region has the DNA TGTGCCAGCTCCACAGGCCCTAATTCACCCCTCCACTTT. This translates into CASSTGPNSPLHF.

DNA of the CDR3: TGTGCCAGCAGTTTATCCAGGAATCAGCCCCAGCATTTT. Its protein product is CASSLSRNQPQHF. The genes are TRBV27 and TRBJ1-5; unclear D gene. The CDR3 runs to 13 residues. Per the germline V gene, CDR1 is MNHEY and CDR2 is SMNVEV (reference sequence). Trimming removed 0 bases at V and 4 bases at J, with 4 bases between.

This chain connects TRBV20-1 to TRBJ2-1, with TRBD2 matching over 9 bases. The V gene's germline CDR1 is DFQATT and CDR2 SNEGSKA (reference sequence). Trimming cost V 7 bases and J 7 bases; bases outside gene matches: 2. This CDR3 has 11 residues. CDR3: CSGREGNEQFF. The CDR3 bases are TGCAGTGGGCGGGAGGGAAATGAGCAGTTCTTC.

This CDR3 is CASSPGDKSPADTQYF. CDR3 DNA: TGCGCCAGCAGCCCAGGGGACAAAAGCCCCGCCGATACGCAGTATTTT. The chain carries TRBV5-1 and TRBJ2-3; TRBD1 is a possible D gene (6 bases). The CDR3 is 16 residues long. The V gene lost 4 bases and the J gene lost 6 bases, with 21 bases spanning the gap. Germline lookup yields CDR1 SGHRS and CDR2 YFSETQ.

The V call is TRBV7-2, the J call TRBJ1-1; D perhaps matches TRBD1 (5 bases). The V end was cut by 5 bases, the J end by 7 bases, with 17 bases between. Germline V gene data show CDR1 as SGHTA and CDR2 as FQGNSA. The CDR3 consists of 14 residues. The CDR3 nucleotides are TGTGCCAGCAGCCCACTAATTGGGGCAGATGAAGCTTTCTTT. It yields the protein CASSPLIGADEAFF.

The chain is built from TRBV2 and TRBJ2-7; maybe TRBD2 (6 bases). This CDR3 is built from 13 residues. Between the trimmed V and J ends, which lost 0 bases and 6 bases, there was a span of 9 bases. The germline V gene has CDR1 SNHLY and CDR2 FYNNEI. The CDR3 here is CASSEAGGAEQYF. In DNA form, the CDR3 reads TGTGCCAGCAGTGAAGCGGGAGGCGCCGAGCAGTACTTC.

V usage is TRBV4-3 and J usage is TRBJ1-2; D is perhaps TRBD1 (5 bases). CDR3 length: 15 residues. CDR1 LGHNA and CDR2 YSLEER come from the germline V gene. The ends were cut back, 2 bases at V and 0 bases at J, with 10 bases in the middle. The CDR3 protein is CASSQQTTANYGYTF. CDR3 DNA sequence: TGCGCCAGCAGCCAACAAACGACAGCTAACTATGGCTACACCTTC.

The chain employs TRBV19 and TRBJ2-1, with D perhaps TRBD1 (5 bases). This CDR3 comprises 15 residues. The germline V and J ends were trimmed by 6 bases and 3 bases, with 15 bases remaining between them. Germline V lookup: CDR1 LNHDA, CDR2 SQIVND (reference sequence). Here the CDR3 reads CASRDKVAHYNEQFF. In DNA, the CDR3 is TGTGCCAGTAGGGACAAGGTCGCCCACTACAATGAGCAGTTCTTC.

The V call is TRBV2, the J call TRBJ2-7, with TRBD1 as a possible D gene (5 bases). The V gene's germline CDR1 is SNHLY and CDR2 FYNNEI. Trimming removed 6 bases at V and 4 bases at J, with 16 bases between. There are 14 residues in the CDR3. CDR3 bases: TGTGCCAGCAGGCCGACTGGGGCCCAGTACGAGCAGTACTTC. As protein: CASRPTGAQYEQYF.

The chain employs TRBV11-2 and TRBJ2-1; 7 nucleotides align to TRBD1. The CDR3 is 14 amino acids. CDR1 and CDR2 from the germline V gene are SGHAT and FQNNGV. The ends lost 1 base at V and 7 bases at J; junction bases unmatched: 4. CDR3 bases: TGTGCCAGCAGCTTAGGACAGGGTTGGAATGAGCAGTTCTTC. It codes for CASSLGQGWNEQFF.

The chain combines TRBV29-1 with TRBJ1-2; D unclear. The germline V gene encodes CDR1 SQVTM and CDR2 ANQGSEA. This CDR3 is 13 amino acids long. V gave up 3 bases and J gave up 4 bases, with 12 bases separating them. CDR3 loop: CSVESGGSYGYTF. The DNA of the CDR3 is TGCAGCGTTGAGTCTGGAGGGAGCTATGGCTACACCTTC.

The chain has TRBV10-3 and TRBJ2-1, with TRBD1 identical over 9 bases. The CDR3 runs to 19 residues. The V gene's germline CDR1 is ENHRY and CDR2 SYGVKD. V was clipped by 6 bases and J by 9 bases; unmatched bases: 24. DNA of the CDR3: TGTGCCATCAGACCGGGACAGGGATCCGTAATCGCCCATCAGCTTGAGCAGTTCTTC. It encodes CAIRPGQGSVIAHQLEQFF.

The V and J genes are TRBV6-5 and TRBJ2-3, with TRBD2 matching 9 bases. This CDR3 is built from 13 residues. The V gene end was trimmed by 8 bases and the J gene end by 5 bases; junction bases not matched to a gene: 5. Germline V gene data show CDR1 as MNHEY and CDR2 as SVGAGI. The CDR3 sequence: CASAGGRGDTQYF. The CDR3 coding sequence is TGTGCCAGCGCGGGCGGGAGGGGAGATACGCAGTATTTT.

This sequence joins TRBV11-2 and TRBJ2-7; 10 nucleotides match TRBD2. The ends lost 0 bases at V and 2 bases at J; junction bases unmatched: 7. Germline V CDR1 and CDR2: SGHAT, FQNNGV. The CDR3 is made up of 17 amino acids. CDR3 protein: CASSLDLLAGSTYEQYF. Written as DNA, the CDR3 is TGTGCCAGCAGCTTAGATCTACTAGCGGGATCCACCTACGAGCAGTACTTC.